One sample yielded the 8 T cell receptor beta chains listed below, sequenced in a study of blood T cells in healthy people across ages. Next came a second PCR, run for roughly 7 to 12 cycles, which used a sample-barcoded 5' primer along with a J-beta primer mix. TCRdb re-called the 5' RACE reads through MiXCR, storing one row per CDR3 protein. The sample holds roughly 1,800,000 distinct CDR3 sequences, 49% seen once. Sequenced material: blood. The receptors were gathered from a woman aged 40 to 55 in good health.

V is TRBV7-9 and J is TRBJ2-3; TRBD2 agrees at 12 bases. The CDR3 has 17 residues. V trimming: 3 bases; J trimming: 2 bases; junction bases outside the gene matches: 6. Germline CDR1 reads SEHNR; CDR2 reads FQNEAQ (reference sequence). This chain's CDR3 is CASSFRLAGVLTDTQYF. CDR3 DNA sequence: TGTGCCAGCAGCTTCAGACTAGCGGGGGTTCTCACAGATACGCAGTATTTT.

The chain is built from TRBV2 and TRBJ1-4, with D perhaps matching TRBD1 (5 bases). V was shortened by 4 bases and J by 7 bases, with 13 bases between the two germline ends. The germline CDR1 and CDR2 sequences are SNHLY and FYNNEI. The CDR3 spans 14 residues. The CDR3 DNA follows: TGTGCCAGCAGTGTCTCGGGGGTTCGTGAAAAACTGTTTTTT. Translation: CASSVSGVREKLFF.

V usage is TRBV6-5 and J usage is TRBJ2-7; tentative D call: TRBD1 (5 bases). V gave up 6 bases and J gave up 4 bases, with 13 bases separating them. Germline V gives CDR1 MNHEY, CDR2 SVGAGI. The CDR3 has 13 residues. The CDR3 nucleotides read TGTGCCAGCAGGGATCTCCAGGGTTACGAGCAGTACTTC. This codes for CASRDLQGYEQYF.

A few counts support this clonotype. This rearrangement joins TRBV5-5 to TRBJ1-4; D call uncertain. The CDR3 contains 15 residues. Germline lookup yields CDR1 SGHKS and CDR2 YYEKEE (reference sequence). The V and J ends lost 2 bases and 4 bases respectively, with 12 bases between them. Here the CDR3 DNA reads TGTGCCAGCAGCTTAGACTACGGACTTAATGAAAAACTGTTTTTT. Amino acids: CASSLDYGLNEKLFF.

In this sample, this clonotype turned up a few times. This chain connects TRBV2 to TRBJ2-5, with D uncertain. V was clipped by 5 bases and J by 6 bases, with 4 bases between them. The V gene's germline CDR1 is SNHLY and CDR2 FYNNEI. This CDR3 contains 10 residues. The CDR3 coding sequence is TGTGCCAGCAGTATCCAGACCCAGTACTTC. It codes for CASSIQTQYF.

There are a few counts of this clonotype. CDR3 amino acids: CASSPRDRGPQGYGYTF. CDR3 nucleotide sequence: TGTGCCAGCAGCCCCCGGGACAGGGGGCCTCAAGGCTATGGCTACACCTTC. The genes are TRBV7-9 and TRBJ1-2; 12 bases are a match to TRBD1. The ends lost 5 bases at V and 4 bases at J; junction bases unmatched: 11. The germline V gene encodes CDR1 SEHNR and CDR2 FQNEAQ (reference sequence). The CDR3 length is 17 residues.

V usage is TRBV7-8 and J usage is TRBJ2-3; tentative D call: TRBD1 (6 bases). The CDR3 consists of 15 residues. Per germline, CDR1 SGHVS and CDR2 FQNEAQ. Trimming cost V 4 bases and J 0 bases, with 11 bases left between them. CDR3 region: CASSSDGQSTDTQYF. For the CDR3, the DNA is TGTGCCAGCAGCTCGGACGGACAGAGCACAGATACGCAGTATTTT.

V gene TRBV5-6 combines with J gene TRBJ2-7, with D perhaps matching TRBD2 (6 bases). Between the trimmed V and J ends, which lost 4 bases and 0 bases, there was a span of 14 bases. The CDR3 consists of 15 residues. Germline CDR1 SGHDT, CDR2 YYEEEE. The CDR3 loop reads CASSRSGQSSYEQYF. Written as DNA, the CDR3 is TGTGCCAGCAGCAGAAGCGGGCAAAGCTCCTACGAGCAGTACTTC.